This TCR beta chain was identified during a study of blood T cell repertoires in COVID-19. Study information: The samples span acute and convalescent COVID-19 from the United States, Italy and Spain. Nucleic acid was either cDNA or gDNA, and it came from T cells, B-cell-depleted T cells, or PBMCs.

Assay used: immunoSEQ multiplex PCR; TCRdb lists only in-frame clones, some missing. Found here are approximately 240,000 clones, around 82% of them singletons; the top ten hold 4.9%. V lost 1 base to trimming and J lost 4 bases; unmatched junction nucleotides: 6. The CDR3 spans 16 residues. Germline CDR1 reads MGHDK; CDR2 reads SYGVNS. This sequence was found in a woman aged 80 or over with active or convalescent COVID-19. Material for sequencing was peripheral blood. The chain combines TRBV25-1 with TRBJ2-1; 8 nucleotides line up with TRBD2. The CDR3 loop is CASSESGGRSYNEQFF. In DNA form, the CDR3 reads TGTGCCAGCAGTGAATCCGGCGGGAGGTCGTACAATGAGCAGTTCTTC.